This T cell receptor beta chain was profiled in a study of T cells in pancreatic ductal adenocarcinoma. Selected pancreatic ductal adenocarcinoma patients had undergone surgery without neoadjuvant therapy. CDR3 length: 17 amino acids. The germline gives CDR1 SGHNT, CDR2 YENEEA. The trim removed 3 bases at V and 4 bases at J, leaving 9 bases unmatched. Repertoires were generated with immunoSEQ multiplex PCR, while TCRdb's copy carries only in-frame clones and drops some. The sample consists of over 15,000 clones, approximately 91% of them appearing once. The V gene is TRBV11-3, the J gene TRBJ1-2; TRBD1 agrees at 12 bases. The origin of this receptor is a human donor with pancreatic ductal adenocarcinoma. Material: PBMCs. CDR3 sequence (DNA): TGTGCCAGCAGCTTCGAGGGGACAGGGGGCATCAGCTATGGCTACACCTTC. It is translated as CASSFEGTGGISYGYTF. Full variable domain (missing parts from reference TRBV11-3 and TRBJ1-2): EAGVVQSPRYKIIEKKQPVAFWCNPISGHNTLYWYLQNLGQGPELLIRYENEEAVDDSQLPKDRFSAERLKGVDSTLKIQPAELGDSAVYLCASSFEGTGGISYGYTFGSGTRLTVV.